The clone carrying this T cell receptor (beta chain) was seen more than once but under ten times. The antigen is undetermined. MiXCR was run by TCRdb on the reads, yielding one entry per CDR3 protein. The sample lists hundreds of thousands of distinct CDR3 sequences, 17% occurring once. The CDR3 consists of 12 residues. The ends were cut back, 6 bases at V and 5 bases at J, with 11 bases in the middle. Germline CDR1 reads KGHSH; CDR2 reads LQKENI. This record belongs to a study of T cell repertoires in cytomegalovirus infection. Study-wide points: HLA-C-restricted, CMV-specific TCR beta clonotypes were dominant ex vivo.

The rearrangement joins TRBV18 to TRBJ2-7; a weak D match, TRBD2 (6 bases). The sample comprised PBMCs. This TCR was recovered from a human donor in good health (CMV status not recorded). Some clones in this sample may be carry-over from other donors' samples. The CDR3 here is CASSGGSDEQYF. In nucleotides, the CDR3 is TGTGCCAGCTCGGGGGGAAGCGACGAGCAGTACTTC.